Presented here are 3 T cell receptor beta chains from one specimen sequenced in a study of PD-1 blockade in classical Hodgkin lymphoma. Time point denoted: cycle 4 day 1 (C4D1), after five to seven weeks of nivolumab. Each patient relapsed following autologous stem cell transplantation, and prior brentuximab vedotin exposure differed. Method: immunoSEQ multiplex PCR; TCRdb's copy keeps in-frame clones and lacks some. The top ten clones hold roughly 4% of a sample with some 34,000 clones, around three quarters of them seen once. The input for sequencing was peripheral blood mononuclear cells (PBMCs), taken before the fourth cycle of nivolumab. These receptors came from a human donor with classical Hodgkin lymphoma.

This clone showed up just once. V is TRBV4-1 and J is TRBJ1-2; maybe TRBD1 (6 bases). Germline loops: CDR1 MGHRA, CDR2 YSYEKL. This CDR3 comprises 11 residues. V dropped 5 bases and J dropped 6 bases, with 7 bases sitting between them. CDR3: CASSGDNGYTF. CDR3 in DNA: TGCGCCAGCAGCGGGGACAATGGCTACACCTTC.

The chain recombines TRBV11-2 with TRBJ1-3; TRBD1 is a possible D gene (5 bases). Trimming removed 5 bases at V and 0 bases at J, with 14 bases between. Germline V gene data show CDR1 as SGHAT and CDR2 as FQNNGV. The CDR3 runs 16 residues. CDR3 protein: CASSVSWGRSGNTIYF. For the CDR3, the DNA is TGTGCCAGCAGCGTATCGTGGGGCCGCTCTGGAAACACCATATATTTT.

This rearrangement joins TRBV4-2 to TRBJ2-1; TRBD2 matches 9 bases. Losses at the gene ends were 0 bases for V and 4 bases for J; bases not matched to a gene: 7. This CDR3 has 17 residues. Germline V CDR1 and CDR2: LGHNA, YNFKEQ. The CDR3 loop is CASSQDGLAGLYNEQFF. The CDR3 nucleotides are TGTGCCAGCAGCCAAGATGGTCTAGCGGGGTTGTACAATGAGCAGTTCTTC.